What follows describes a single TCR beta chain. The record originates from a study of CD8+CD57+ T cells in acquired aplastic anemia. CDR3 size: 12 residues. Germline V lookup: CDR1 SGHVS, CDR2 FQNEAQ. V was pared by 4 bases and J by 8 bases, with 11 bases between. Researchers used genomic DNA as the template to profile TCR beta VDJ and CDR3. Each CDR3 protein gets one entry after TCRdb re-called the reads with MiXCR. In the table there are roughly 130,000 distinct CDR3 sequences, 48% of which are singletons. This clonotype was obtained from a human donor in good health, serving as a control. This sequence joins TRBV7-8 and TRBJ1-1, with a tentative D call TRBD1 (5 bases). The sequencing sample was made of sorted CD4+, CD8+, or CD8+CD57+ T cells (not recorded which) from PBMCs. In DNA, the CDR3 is TGTGCCAGCAGCTCCGGGACGGGAGAAGCTTTCTTT. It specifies CASSSGTGEAFF.